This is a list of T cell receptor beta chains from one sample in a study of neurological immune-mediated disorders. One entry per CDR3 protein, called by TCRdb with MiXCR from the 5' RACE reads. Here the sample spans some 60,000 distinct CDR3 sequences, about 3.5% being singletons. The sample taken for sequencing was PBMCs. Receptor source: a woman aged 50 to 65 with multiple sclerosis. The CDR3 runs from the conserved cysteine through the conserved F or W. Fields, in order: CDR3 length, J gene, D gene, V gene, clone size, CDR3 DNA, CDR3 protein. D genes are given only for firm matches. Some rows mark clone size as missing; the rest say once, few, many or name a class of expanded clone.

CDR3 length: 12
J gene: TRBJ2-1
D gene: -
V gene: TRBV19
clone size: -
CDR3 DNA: TGTGCCAGTAGTACTCTAAGGGATGAGCAGTTCTTC
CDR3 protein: CASSTLRDEQFF

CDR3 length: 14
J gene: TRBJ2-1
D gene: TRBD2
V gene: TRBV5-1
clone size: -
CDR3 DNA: TGCGCCAGCAGCTTGGGACTAGCGGGCTATGAGCAGTTCTTC
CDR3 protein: CASSLGLAGYEQFF

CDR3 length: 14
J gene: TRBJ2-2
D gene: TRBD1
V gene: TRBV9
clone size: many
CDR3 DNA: TGTGCCAGCAGCGCAGACAGGGCTGGCGGGGAGCTGTTTTTT
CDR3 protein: CASSADRAGGELFF

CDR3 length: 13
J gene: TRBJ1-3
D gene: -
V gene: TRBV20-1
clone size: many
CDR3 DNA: TGCAGTGCTGGCGTTCACTCTGGAAACACCATATATTTT
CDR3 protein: CSAGVHSGNTIYF

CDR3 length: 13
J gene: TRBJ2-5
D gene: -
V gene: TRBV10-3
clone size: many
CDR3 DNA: TGTGCCATCAGTGACGCTACGGCAGAGACCCAGTACTTC
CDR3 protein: CAISDATAETQYF

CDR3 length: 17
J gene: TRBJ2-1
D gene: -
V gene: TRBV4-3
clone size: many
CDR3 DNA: TGCGCCAGCAGCCAAGCGTCGGTGGGGACGGGCCGCAATGAGCAGTTCTTC
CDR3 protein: CASSQASVGTGRNEQFF

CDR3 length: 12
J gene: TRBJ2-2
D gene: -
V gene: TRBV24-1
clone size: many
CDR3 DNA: TGTGCCACCAGTGAGTACAGCGGGGAGCTGTTTTTT
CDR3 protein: CATSEYSGELFF

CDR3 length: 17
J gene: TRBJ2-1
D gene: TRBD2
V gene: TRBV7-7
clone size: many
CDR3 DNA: TGTGCTAGCAGCTTAGCCCCAGTAGCGGGAGGTGCGGGTGAGCAGTTCTTC
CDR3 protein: CASSLAPVAGGAGEQFF

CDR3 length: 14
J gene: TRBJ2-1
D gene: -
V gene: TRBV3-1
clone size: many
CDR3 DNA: TGTGCCAGCAGCGATCGACTAGGGGCGCTCCTGAAGTTCTTC
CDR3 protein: CASSDRLGALLKFF

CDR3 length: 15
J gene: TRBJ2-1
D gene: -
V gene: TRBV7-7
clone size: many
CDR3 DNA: TGTGCTAGCAGCTTAGGGCAGACTACCTCCAATGAGCAGTTCTTC
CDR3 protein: CASSLGQTTSNEQFF

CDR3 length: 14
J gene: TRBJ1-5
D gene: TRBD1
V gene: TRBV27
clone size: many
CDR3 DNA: TGTGCCAGCAGTATAACAGGGGGCATACAGCCCCAGCATTTT
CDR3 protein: CASSITGGIQPQHF

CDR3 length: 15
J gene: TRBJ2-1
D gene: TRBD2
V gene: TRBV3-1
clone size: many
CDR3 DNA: TGTGCCAGCAGCCCTTGGACTAGCGGGGAAAATGAGCAGTTCTTC
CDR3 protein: CASSPWTSGENEQFF

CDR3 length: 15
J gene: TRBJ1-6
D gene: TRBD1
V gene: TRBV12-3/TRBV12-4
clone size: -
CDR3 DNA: TGTGCCAGCAGTACCGGGACAGGGATGCGTTCACCCCTCAACTTT
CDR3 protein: CASSTGTGMRSPLNF

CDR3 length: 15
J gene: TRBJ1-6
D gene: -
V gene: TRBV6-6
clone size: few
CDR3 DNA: TGTGCCAGCAGTTCCAAGGGGGGCGATAATTCACCCCTCAACTTT
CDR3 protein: CASSSKGGDNSPLNF

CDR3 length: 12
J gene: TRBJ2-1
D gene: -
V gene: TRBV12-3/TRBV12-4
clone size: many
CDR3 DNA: TGTGCCAGCAGTTCCCAATACAATGAGCAGTTCTTC
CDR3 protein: CASSSQYNEQFF

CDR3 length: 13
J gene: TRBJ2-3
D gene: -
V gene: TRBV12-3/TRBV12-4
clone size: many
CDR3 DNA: TGTGCCAGCGGACGAACGGACACAGATACGCAGTATTTT
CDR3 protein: CASGRTDTDTQYF

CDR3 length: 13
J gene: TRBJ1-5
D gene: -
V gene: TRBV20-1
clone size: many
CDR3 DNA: TGCAGTGCCGCAGGCTCCCCCGGACAGCCCCAGCATTTT
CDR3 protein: CSAAGSPGQPQHF

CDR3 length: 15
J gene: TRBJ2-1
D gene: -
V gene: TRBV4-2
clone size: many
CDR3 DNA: TGTGCCAGCAGCCAATATGTCAGCAGCTACAATGAGCAGTTCTTC
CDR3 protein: CASSQYVSSYNEQFF

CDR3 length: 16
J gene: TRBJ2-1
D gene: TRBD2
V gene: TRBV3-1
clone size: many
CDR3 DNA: TGTGCCAGCAGCCAAGAAGTACTAGCGGGGTCAGGGGAGCAGTTCTTC
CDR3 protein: CASSQEVLAGSGEQFF

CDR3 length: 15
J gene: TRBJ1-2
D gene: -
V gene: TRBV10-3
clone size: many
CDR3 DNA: TGTGCCATCAGTAACCTAACCGACACCACCTATGGCTACACCTTC
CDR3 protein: CAISNLTDTTYGYTF

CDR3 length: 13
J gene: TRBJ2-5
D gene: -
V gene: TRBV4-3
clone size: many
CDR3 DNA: TGCGCCAGCAGCCAATCTAACAGGGAGACCCAGTACTTC
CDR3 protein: CASSQSNRETQYF

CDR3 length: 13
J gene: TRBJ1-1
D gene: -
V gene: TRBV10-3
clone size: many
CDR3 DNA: TGTGCCATCAGTGAGTCCAGGGAAACTGAAGCTTTCTTT
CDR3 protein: CAISESRETEAFF

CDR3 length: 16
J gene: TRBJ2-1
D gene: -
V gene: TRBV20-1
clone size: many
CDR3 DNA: TGCAGTGCTCTAGGCCCAAGCGGAGGGGTCTACAATGAGCAGTTCTTC
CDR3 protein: CSALGPSGGVYNEQFF

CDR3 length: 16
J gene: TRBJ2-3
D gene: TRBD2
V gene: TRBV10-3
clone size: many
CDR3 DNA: TGTGCCATCAGCGGCACTAGCGGGAGGGCCCCAGATACGCAGTATTTT
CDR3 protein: CAISGTSGRAPDTQYF

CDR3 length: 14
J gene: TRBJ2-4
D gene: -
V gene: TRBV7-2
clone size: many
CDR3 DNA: TGTGCCAGCAGCTTAGCGGGAGCCAAAAACATTCAGTACTTC
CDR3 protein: CASSLAGAKNIQYF

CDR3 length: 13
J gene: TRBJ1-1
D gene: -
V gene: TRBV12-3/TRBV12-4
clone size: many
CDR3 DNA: TGTGCCAGCAGTTTAAAGTTTAACACTGAAGCTTTCTTT
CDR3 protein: CASSLKFNTEAFF

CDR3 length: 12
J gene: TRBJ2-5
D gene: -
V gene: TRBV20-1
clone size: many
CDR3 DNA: TGCAGTGCTAGGCTAGGATTAGAGACCCAGTACTTC
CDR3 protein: CSARLGLETQYF

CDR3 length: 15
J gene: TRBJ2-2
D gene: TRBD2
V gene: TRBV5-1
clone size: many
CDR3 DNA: TGCGCCAGCAGCTTAAGCGGGGTAAACACCGGGGAGCTGTTTTTT
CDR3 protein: CASSLSGVNTGELFF

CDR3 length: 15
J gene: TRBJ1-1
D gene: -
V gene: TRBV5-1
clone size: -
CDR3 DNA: TGCGCCAGCAGCTTTTCAGGGTTAAAGAACACTGAAGCTTTCTTT
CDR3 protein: CASSFSGLKNTEAFF

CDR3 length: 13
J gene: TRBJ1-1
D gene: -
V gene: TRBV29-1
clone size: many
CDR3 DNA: TGCAGCGTTGAGTCACAGGGGAACACTGAAGCTTTCTTT
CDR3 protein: CSVESQGNTEAFF

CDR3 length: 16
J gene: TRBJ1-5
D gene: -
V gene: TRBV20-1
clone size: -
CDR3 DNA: TGCAGTGCTAGAGATTCCCAAGTCTATAGCAATCAGCCCCAGCATTTT
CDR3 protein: CSARDSQVYSNQPQHF

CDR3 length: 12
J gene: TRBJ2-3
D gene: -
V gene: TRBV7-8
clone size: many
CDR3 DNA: TGTGCCAGCAGCCTCTCCGGAGATACGCAGTATTTT
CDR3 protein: CASSLSGDTQYF

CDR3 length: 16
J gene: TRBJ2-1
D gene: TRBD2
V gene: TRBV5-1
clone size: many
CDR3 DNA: TGCGCCAGCAGACACGCTAGCGGAAGCTCCTACAATGAGCAGTTCTTC
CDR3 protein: CASRHASGSSYNEQFF

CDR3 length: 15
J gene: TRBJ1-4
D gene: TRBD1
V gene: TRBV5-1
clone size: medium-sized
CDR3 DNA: TGCGCCAGCAGCTTGGGGACAGGGGAGTACGGAAAACTGTTTTTT
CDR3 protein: CASSLGTGEYGKLFF

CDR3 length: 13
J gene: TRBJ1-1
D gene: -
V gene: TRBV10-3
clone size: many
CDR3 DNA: TGTGCCATCAGTGACGCCCGTGGGGGTGAAGCTTTCTTT
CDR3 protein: CAISDARGGEAFF

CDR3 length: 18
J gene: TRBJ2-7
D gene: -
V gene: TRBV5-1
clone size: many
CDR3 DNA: TGCGCCAGCAGCTTGGCCGTTGGAGGGCGACTAGGATCCTACGAGCAGTACTTC
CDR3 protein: CASSLAVGGRLGSYEQYF

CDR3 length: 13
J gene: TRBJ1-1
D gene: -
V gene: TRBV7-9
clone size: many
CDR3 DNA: TGTGCCAGCAGCTTTCTCGGATCCCCGGGAGCTTTCTTT
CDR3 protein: CASSFLGSPGAFF

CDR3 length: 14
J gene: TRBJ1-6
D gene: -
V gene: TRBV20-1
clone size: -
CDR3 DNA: TGCAGTGCGAGGACAGAAACGGTCCTTTCACCCCTCAACTTT
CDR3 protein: CSARTETVLSPLNF

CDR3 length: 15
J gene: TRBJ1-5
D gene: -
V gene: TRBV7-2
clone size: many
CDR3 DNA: TGTGCCAGCAGCTCTGACAGGCGATCCAATCAGCCCCAGCATTTT
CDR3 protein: CASSSDRRSNQPQHF